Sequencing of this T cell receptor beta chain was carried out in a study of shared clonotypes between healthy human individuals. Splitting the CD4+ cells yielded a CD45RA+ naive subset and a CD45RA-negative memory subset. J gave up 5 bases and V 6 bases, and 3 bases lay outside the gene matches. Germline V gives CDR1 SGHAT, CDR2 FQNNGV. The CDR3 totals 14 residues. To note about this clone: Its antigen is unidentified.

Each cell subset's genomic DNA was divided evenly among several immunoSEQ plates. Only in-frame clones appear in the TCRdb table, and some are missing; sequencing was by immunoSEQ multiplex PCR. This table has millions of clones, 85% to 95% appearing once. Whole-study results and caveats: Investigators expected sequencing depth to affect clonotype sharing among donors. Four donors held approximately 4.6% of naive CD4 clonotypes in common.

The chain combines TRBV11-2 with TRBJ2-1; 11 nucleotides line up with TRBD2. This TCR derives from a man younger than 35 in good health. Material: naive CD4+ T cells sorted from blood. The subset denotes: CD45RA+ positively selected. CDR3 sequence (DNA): TGTGCCAGCAGAGCGGGACTAGCGGACAATGAGCAGTTCTTC. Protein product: CASRAGLADNEQFF. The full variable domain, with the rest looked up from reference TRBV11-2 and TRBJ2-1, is EAGVAQSPRYKIIEKRQSVAFWCNPISGHATLYWYQQILGQGPKLLIQFQNNGVVDDSQLPKDRFSAERLKGVDSTLKIQPAKLEDSAVYLCASRAGLADNEQFFGPGTRLTVL.